These 8 T cell receptor beta chains originate from one sample sequenced in a study of blood T cell repertoires in COVID-19. Only in-frame clones appear in the TCRdb table, and some are missing; sequencing was by immunoSEQ multiplex PCR. The sample yields around 86,000 clones, 83% seen once. Input material: peripheral blood. The receptor set was obtained from a woman of 80 years or more with acute or convalescent COVID-19.

The rearrangement links TRBV7-2 to TRBJ2-7, with TRBD1 matching over 8 bases. The CDR3 is 14 amino acids. V dropped 5 bases and J dropped 0; count of bases not matched to a gene: 3. Germline V CDR1 and CDR2: SGHTA, FQGNSA. As DNA, the CDR3 is TGTGCCAGCAGCCACAGGGGGAGCTCCTACGAGCAGTACTTC. Amino acid sequence: CASSHRGSSYEQYF.

The chain combines TRBV2 with TRBJ1-3, with 7 bases that match TRBD1. Per the germline V gene, CDR1 is SNHLY and CDR2 is FYNNEI. The CDR3 is 13 residues long. The V segment lost 3 bases and the J segment 4 bases; nucleotides outside the gene matches: 0. CDR3 protein: CASSETGGNTIYF. DNA for the CDR3: TGTGCCAGCAGTGAGACAGGGGGAAACACCATATATTTT.

V and J are TRBV7-9 and TRBJ2-1; 14 positions match TRBD2. The germline CDR1 and CDR2 sequences are SEHNR and FQNEAQ (reference sequence). Trimming at V came to 11 bases and at J to 3 bases, leaving 12 bases not matched to a gene. The CDR3 runs to 17 residues. CDR3: CAEGTSGSRGRYNEQFF. The CDR3 DNA is TGTGCCGAGGGGACTAGCGGGAGTCGAGGGCGCTACAATGAGCAGTTCTTC.

The rearrangement uses TRBV7-2 and TRBJ2-1, with D possibly TRBD2 on 5 matching bases. V was trimmed by 5 bases and J by 0 bases, leaving 11 bases between them. This CDR3 has 15 amino acids. Germline V gives CDR1 SGHTA, CDR2 FQGNSA. This CDR3 reads CASSPGIRSYNEQFF. In DNA, the CDR3 is TGTGCCAGCAGCCCCGGGATTCGCTCCTACAATGAGCAGTTCTTC.

This rearrangement joins TRBV18 to TRBJ1-6; 7 bases are a match to TRBD1. Germline V gives CDR1 KGHSH, CDR2 LQKENI. CDR3 length: 13 amino acids. Unmatched junction bases numbered 3, after V lost 3 bases and J lost 10 bases. This CDR3 is CASSPDRDSPLHF. The CDR3 region has the DNA TGTGCCAGCTCACCCGACAGGGACTCACCCCTCCACTTT. Supplemented by reference TRBV18 and TRBJ1-6, the full variable domain reads NAGVMQNPRHLVRRRGQEARLRCSPMKGHSHVYWYRQLPEEGLKFMVYLQKENIIDESGMPKERFSAEFPKEGPSILRIQQVVRGDSAAYFCASSPDRDSPLHFGNGTRLTVT.

V is TRBV6-4 and J is TRBJ2-1; 10 bases match TRBD2. CDR1 and CDR2 from the germline V gene are MRHNA and SNTAGT. There are 15 residues in the CDR3. V was pared by 6 bases and J by 5 bases, with 7 bases of the junction left unmatched. The CDR3 DNA reads as TGTGCCAGCAGACCGCTAGCGGGAGTAAACAATGAGCAGTTCTTC. Encoded protein: CASRPLAGVNNEQFF.

This sequence joins TRBV15 and TRBJ2-6; D perhaps matches TRBD2 (5 bases). The CDR3 covers 16 residues. Germline CDR1 LNHNV, CDR2 YYDKDF (reference sequence). V dropped 5 bases and J dropped 5 bases, with 16 bases sitting between them. The CDR3 region has the DNA TGTGCCACCAGCGCTAGCAGGACTTCAAGGGCCAACGTCCTGACTTTC. This encodes CATSASRTSRANVLTF.

The V call is TRBV5-1, the J call TRBJ2-2; 9 bases match TRBD1. V shed 6 bases, J shed 7 bases, and the junction held 10 bases outside the gene matches. The CDR3 has 15 amino acids. In germline, CDR1 is SGHRS, CDR2 YFSETQ. The DNA of the CDR3 is TGCGCCAGCACCAACATGGGACAGGGCGGCGGGGAGCTGTTTTTT. Protein sequence: CASTNMGQGGGELFF.